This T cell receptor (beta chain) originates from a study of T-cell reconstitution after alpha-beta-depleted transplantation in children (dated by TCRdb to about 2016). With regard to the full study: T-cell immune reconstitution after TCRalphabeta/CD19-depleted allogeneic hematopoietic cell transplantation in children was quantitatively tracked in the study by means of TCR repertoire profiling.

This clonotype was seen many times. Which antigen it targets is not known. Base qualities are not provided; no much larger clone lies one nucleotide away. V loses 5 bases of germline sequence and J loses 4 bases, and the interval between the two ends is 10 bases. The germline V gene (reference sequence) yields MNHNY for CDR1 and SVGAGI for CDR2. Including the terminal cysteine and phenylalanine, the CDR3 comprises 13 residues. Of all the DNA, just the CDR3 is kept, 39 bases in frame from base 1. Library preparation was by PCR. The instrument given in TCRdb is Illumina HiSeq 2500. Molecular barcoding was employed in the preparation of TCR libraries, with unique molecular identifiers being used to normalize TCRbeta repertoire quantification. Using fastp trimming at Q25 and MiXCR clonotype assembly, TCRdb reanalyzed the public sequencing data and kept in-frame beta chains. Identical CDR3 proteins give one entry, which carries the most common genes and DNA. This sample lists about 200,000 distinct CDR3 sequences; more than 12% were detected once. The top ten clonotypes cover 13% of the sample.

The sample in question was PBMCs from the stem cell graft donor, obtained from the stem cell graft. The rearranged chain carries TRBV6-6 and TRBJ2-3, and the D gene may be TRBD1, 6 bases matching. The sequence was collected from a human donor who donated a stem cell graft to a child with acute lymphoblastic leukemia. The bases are TGTGCCAGCAGTCTGGGGGCCGCAGATACGCAGTATTTT. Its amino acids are CASSLGAADTQYF.